The 26 T cell receptor beta chains reported below all come from one sample, sequenced in a study of blood T cell repertoires in COVID-19. Using immunoSEQ multiplex PCR, the repertoire was profiled, and TCRdb retains in-frame clones only, with some absent. The sample yields about 100,000 clones, 85% seen once. The sample comprised peripheral blood. The receptors here all came from a human donor in a cohort sampled during active COVID-19.

This clone has just one count. The J gene is TRBJ2-5, the V gene TRBV6-5; maybe TRBD2 (6 bases). Germline V gene data show CDR1 as MNHEY and CDR2 as SVGAGI. The CDR3 has 15 amino acids. V dropped 5 bases and J dropped 5 bases, with 18 bases sitting between them. The CDR3 protein is CASSPAGTDWETQYF. DNA for the CDR3: TGTGCCAGCAGTCCAGCGGGCACTGACTGGGAGACCCAGTACTTC.

The V gene is TRBV27, the J gene TRBJ2-1, with unresolved D. CDR1 is MNHEY, CDR2 SMNVEV, per germline (reference sequence). The CDR3 spans 15 residues. Deletions cut 2 bases from V and 3 bases from J, with 11 bases between. The CDR3 sequence: CASSLIRSVYNEQFF. In nucleotides, the CDR3 is TGTGCCAGCAGTTTAATAAGGAGTGTCTACAATGAGCAGTTCTTC.

V gene TRBV10-3 combines with J gene TRBJ2-7; 11 nucleotides match TRBD2. The germline CDR1 and CDR2 sequences are ENHRY and SYGVKD. Trimming took 6 bases from V and 6 from J; bases not matched to a gene: 7. CDR3 length: 14 residues. In DNA, the CDR3 is TGTGCCATCAGCAATAGCGGGGGGGCTTCCGAGCAGTACTTC. This codes for CAISNSGGASEQYF.

The chain links TRBV7-9 to TRBJ1-6; the D gene is possibly TRBD1 (5 bases). The germline gives CDR1 SEHNR, CDR2 FQNEAQ (reference sequence). The CDR3 is 15 amino acids. V shed 1 base and J shed 10 bases, with 14 bases lying between them. CDR3 coding DNA: TGTGCCAGCAGCTTAGAGGGTCAGGGTAGCTCACCCCTCCACTTT. Its translation: CASSLEGQGSSPLHF. Full variable domain (rest looked up from reference TRBV7-9 and TRBJ1-6): DTGVSQNPRHKITKRGQNVTFRCDPISEHNRLYWYRQTLGQGPEFLTYFQNEAQLEKSRLLSDRFSAERPKGSFSTLEIQRTEQGDSAMYLCASSLEGQGSSPLHFGNGTRLTVT.

This clone was detected only a few times. The V and J genes are TRBV18 and TRBJ2-7, with TRBD1 as a possible D gene (6 bases). CDR1 and CDR2 (germline): KGHSH, LQKENI. The CDR3 sequence is 14 residues long. V lost 5 bases to trimming and J lost 3 bases, with 14 bases between them. CDR3 in amino acids: CASSGTSDSYEQYF. For the CDR3, the DNA is TGTGCCAGCTCAGGCACCTCGGACAGCTACGAGCAGTACTTC.

The chain is built from TRBV19 and TRBJ2-1; 8 nucleotides match TRBD2. Germline values: CDR1 LNHDA, CDR2 SQIVND (reference sequence). V dropped 7 bases and J dropped 5; count of bases not matched to a gene: 16. The CDR3 is made up of 17 amino acids. CDR3 sequence: CASNGRQPSGSNNEQFF. In DNA form, the CDR3 reads TGTGCCAGTAACGGCCGGCAACCCAGCGGGAGCAACAATGAGCAGTTCTTC.

The CDR3 reads CASSLATGGNEQFF. The CDR3 nucleotides are TGTGCCAGCAGCCTGGCCACGGGAGGCAATGAGCAGTTCTTC. This chain joins TRBV5-8 and TRBJ2-1; TRBD2 aligns across 7 bases. Germline lookup yields CDR1 SGHTS and CDR2 YDEGEE. This CDR3 has 14 residues. V lost 4 bases to trimming and J lost 6 bases; unmatched junction nucleotides: 7. Supplemented by reference TRBV5-8 and TRBJ2-1, the full variable domain reads EAGVTQSPTHLIKTRGQQATLRCSPISGHTSVYWYQQALGLGLQFLLWYDEGEERNRGNFPPRFSGRQFPNYSSELNVNALELEDSALYLCASSLATGGNEQFFGPGTRLTVL.

The chain uses TRBV20-1 and TRBJ2-1; 7 bases fit TRBD2. The CDR3 is 16 amino acids. Germline CDR1 DFQATT, CDR2 SNEGSKA (reference sequence). Trimming removed 3 bases from V and 0 bases from J; junction bases left unmatched: 8. CDR3 region: CSASPVGRGSYNEQFF. CDR3 coding DNA: TGCAGTGCTAGTCCCGTGGGGAGGGGCTCCTACAATGAGCAGTTCTTC.

The chain uses TRBV12-3 or TRBV12-4 and TRBJ2-1; unclear D gene. V was clipped by 3 bases and J by 9 bases, with 6 bases between them. The CDR3 has 11 residues. In DNA form, the CDR3 reads TGTGCCAGCAGTTTGGTGCGTGAGCAGTTCTTC. Protein product: CASSLVREQFF.

V and J are TRBV5-4 and TRBJ1-2, with unresolved D. Per the germline V gene, CDR1 is SGHNT and CDR2 is YYREEE (reference sequence). This CDR3 contains 13 residues. V was shortened by 3 bases and J by 0 bases, with 6 bases between the two germline ends. For the CDR3, the DNA is TGTGCCAGCAGCTCGAGAGCTAACTATGGCTACACCTTC. Amino acids: CASSSRANYGYTF.

The rearrangement links TRBV5-1 to TRBJ2-7, with TRBD2 matching over 9 bases. The CDR3 consists of 15 residues. V gave up 4 bases and J gave up 2 bases; unmatched junction bases: 7. From germline, CDR1 is SGHRS and CDR2 YFSETQ. The CDR3 sequence: CASSVTSGQAYEQYF. The CDR3 DNA sequence: TGCGCCAGCAGCGTTACTAGCGGGCAAGCCTACGAGCAGTACTTC.

The CDR3 protein is CAISESVQGHKEKLFF. The CDR3 DNA follows: TGTGCCATCAGTGAGTCTGTACAGGGTCATAAGGAAAAACTGTTTTTT. The chain has TRBV10-3 and TRBJ1-4; a weak D match, TRBD1 (6 bases). Trimming took off 0 bases at V and 8 bases at J, with 16 bases between the two ends. Germline V gene data show CDR1 as ENHRY and CDR2 as SYGVKD. The CDR3 is 16 residues long.

This clone occurred a few times. The V gene is TRBV30, the J gene TRBJ2-3; a possible D gene is TRBD2 (6 bases). Per germline, CDR1 GTSNPN and CDR2 SVGIG (reference sequence). V dropped 0 bases and J dropped 2 bases, with 12 bases sitting between them. This CDR3 has 15 residues. The CDR3 loop is CAWSVGAGYTDTQYF. In DNA form, the CDR3 reads TGTGCCTGGAGTGTAGGGGCGGGGTACACAGATACGCAGTATTTT.

The chain employs TRBV5-1 and TRBJ1-1, with a tentative D call TRBD1 (6 bases). Germline V gene data show CDR1 as SGHRS and CDR2 as YFSETQ. The CDR3 length is 16 residues. The V end was cut by 3 bases, the J end by 2 bases, with 17 bases between. This CDR3 reads CASSWTRTESNTEAFF. CDR3 in DNA: TGCGCCAGCAGCTGGACTAGGACAGAATCAAACACTGAAGCTTTCTTT.

The J gene is TRBJ2-3, the V gene TRBV7-2; the D is unclear. V was shortened by 1 base and J by 5 bases, with 4 bases between the two germline ends. Looked up from germline, CDR1 is SGHTA and CDR2 is FQGNSA. CDR3 length equals 12 residues. As DNA, the CDR3 is TGTGCCAGCAGCTTAGGACTAGATACGCAGTATTTT. Protein product: CASSLGLDTQYF.

The V gene is TRBV7-8, the J gene TRBJ1-1; TRBD1 matches 12 bases. Germline trimming cut 5 bases from V and 0 bases from J; bases unmatched to any gene: 4. This CDR3 is 16 amino acids long. Germline V gene data show CDR1 as SGHVS and CDR2 as FQNEAQ. The DNA for the CDR3 is TGTGCCAGCAGCGGGACAGGGGGCGGTATGAACACTGAAGCTTTCTTT. Protein product: CASSGTGGGMNTEAFF. Variable domain in full (rest from reference TRBV7-8 and TRBJ1-1): GAGVSQSPRYKVAKRGQDVALRCDPISGHVSLFWYQQALGQGPEFLTYFQNEAQLDKSGLPSDRFFAERPEGSVSTLKIQRTQQEDSAVYLCASSGTGGGMNTEAFFGQGTRLTVV.

The V and J genes are TRBV27 and TRBJ1-1, with D possibly being TRBD1 (5 bases). V gave up 5 bases and J gave up 1 base, with 11 bases separating them. Germline CDR1 reads MNHEY; CDR2 reads SMNVEV (reference sequence). The CDR3 covers 14 residues. DNA for the CDR3: TGTGCCAGCAGTATCGGACAACAGAACACTGAAGCTTTCTTT. Its protein product is CASSIGQQNTEAFF.

The chain combines TRBV7-9 with TRBJ1-6; 9 bases map to TRBD1. The CDR3 length is 16 residues. V trimming: 5 bases; J trimming: 5 bases; junction bases outside the gene matches: 7. Germline V CDR1 and CDR2: SEHNR, FQNEAQ (reference sequence). CDR3 residues: CASSQGTGKNNSPLHF. CDR3 nucleotides: TGTGCCAGCAGCCAGGGGACAGGGAAGAATAATTCACCCCTCCACTTT.

This chain joins TRBV5-5 and TRBJ2-2; 11 nucleotides align to TRBD2. CDR3 length: 15 residues. Germline CDR1 reads SGHKS; CDR2 reads YYEKEE (reference sequence). V was pared by 5 bases and J by 1 base, with 1 base of the junction left unmatched. The CDR3, as DNA: TGTGCCAGCAGTGGGACTAGCGGGAACACCGGGGAGCTGTTTTTT. This codes for CASSGTSGNTGELFF.

The rearrangement uses TRBV4-3 and TRBJ1-1; D gene ambiguous. Germline V gene lookup returns CDR1 LGHNA and CDR2 YSLEER. V lost 1 base and J 2 bases, leaving 20 bases between the germline ends. The length of the CDR3 is 18 residues. CDR3 sequence reads: CASSQVGGKESSNTEAFF. The CDR3 bases are TGCGCCAGCAGCCAAGTCGGAGGGAAGGAAAGCAGTAACACTGAAGCTTTCTTT.

The rearrangement links TRBV18 to TRBJ2-1, with 9 bases that match TRBD2. Germline V gene data show CDR1 as KGHSH and CDR2 as LQKENI. The length of the CDR3 is 18 residues. V lost 6 bases and J lost 3; bases outside the gene matches: 15. The CDR3 DNA reads as TGTGCCAGCTCGCGTCGAAGACTAGCGGATAACCTCTACAATGAGCAGTTCTTC. Translated: CASSRRRLADNLYNEQFF.

The chain combines TRBV20-1 with TRBJ2-3; D is uncertain. The CDR3 sequence is 14 residues long. The germline V gene encodes CDR1 DFQATT and CDR2 SNEGSKA (reference sequence). Between the trimmed V and J ends, which lost 3 bases and 5 bases, there was a span of 15 bases. The CDR3 bases are TGCAGTGCTAGTCCCCGGGTCTCGGGAGATACGCAGTATTTT. Protein: CSASPRVSGDTQYF.

This clone has ten or more counts. The rearrangement links TRBV7-8 to TRBJ2-7; 14 nucleotides line up with TRBD2. There are 16 residues in the CDR3. The V segment lost 1 base and the J segment 1 base; nucleotides outside the gene matches: 0. Germline V lookup: CDR1 SGHVS, CDR2 FQNEAQ. CDR3 DNA sequence: TGTGCCAGCAGCTTAGGACTAGCGGGAGGGTCCTACGAGCAGTACTTC. Residues: CASSLGLAGGSYEQYF.

The chain employs TRBV19 and TRBJ2-1; 7 nucleotides line up with TRBD1. Germline trimming cut 7 bases from V and 3 bases from J; bases unmatched to any gene: 9. Germline V CDR1 and CDR2: LNHDA, SQIVND (reference sequence). The CDR3 runs to 15 residues. CDR3 sequence (DNA): TGTGCCAGTATCCCTACAGGGGTTAACTACAATGAGCAGTTCTTC. This gives the protein CASIPTGVNYNEQFF.

J is TRBJ1-2 and V is TRBV6-2 or TRBV6-3, with TRBD1 identical over 9 bases. Germline CDR1 MNHEY, CDR2 SVGEGT. J lost 4 bases, V lost 4 bases, and 7 bases had no gene match. This CDR3 is built from 15 residues. CDR3 DNA: TGTGCCAGCAGTTCTATCCCGACAGGGGGCTATGGCTACACCTTC. Protein product: CASSSIPTGGYGYTF.

This chain links TRBV7-2 with TRBJ1-3; 7 bases align to TRBD1. The CDR3 totals 14 residues. The trim removed 1 base at V and 5 bases at J, leaving 2 bases unmatched. CDR1 is SGHTA and CDR2 is FQGNSA in the germline V gene. The CDR3 DNA reads as TGTGCCAGCAGCTTAGGACAGGGCAGAAACACCATATATTTT. This codes for CASSLGQGRNTIYF.